Each of the 29 T cell receptor beta chains below was sequenced from the same sample in a study of neurological immune-mediated disorders. One entry per CDR3 protein, called by TCRdb with MiXCR from the 5' RACE reads. The repertoire has some 48,000 distinct CDR3 sequences, under 13% of them found once; the top ten carry 20% to 25%. The source material was PBMCs. These TCRs come from a woman aged 40-49 years with HTLV-1-associated myelopathy (HAM/TSP).

This clonotype was detected many times. CDR3 nucleotides: TGTGCCACCAGCTCCCTCAATGAGCAGTTCTTC. Amino acid sequence: CATSSLNEQFF. This chain links TRBV15 with TRBJ2-1; D not resolved. Germline loops: CDR1 LNHNV, CDR2 YYDKDF (reference sequence). This CDR3 is built from 11 residues. Trimming took 5 bases from V and 6 from J, leaving 5 bases between them. The full variable domain, completed using reference TRBV15 and TRBJ2-1, is DAMVIQNPRYQVTQFGKPVTLSCSQTLNHNVMYWYQQKSSQAPKLLFHYYDKDFNNEADTPDNFQSRRPNTSFCFLDIRSPGLGDTAMYLCATSSLNEQFFGPGTRLTVL.

This clonotype was seen ten or more times. This chain uses TRBV24-1 with TRBJ1-2, with D hard to call. The CDR3 is 14 residues long. The germline gives CDR1 KGHDR, CDR2 SFDVKD. V was clipped by 3 bases and J by 6 bases, with 13 bases between them. This CDR3 is CATSDIRRSNGYTF. The CDR3 region has the DNA TGTGCCACCAGTGATATCAGAAGATCGAATGGCTACACCTTC.

This clonotype has ten or more counts. The chain uses TRBV12-3 or TRBV12-4 and TRBJ1-2; D unresolved. Trimming took off 2 bases at V and 0 bases at J, with 10 bases between the two ends. The length of the CDR3 is 15 residues. CDR3 in DNA: TGTGCCAGCAGTTTAAGGAGAGTTCCTAACTATGGCTACACCTTC. This codes for CASSLRRVPNYGYTF.

This clonotype was counted at least ten times. The V call is TRBV7-2, the J call TRBJ2-1; no reliable D call. This CDR3 spans 15 amino acids. Germline CDR1 is SGHTA and CDR2 is FQGNSA. Trimming took 0 bases from V and 0 from J, leaving 6 bases between them. The CDR3 loop reads CASSLADRSYNEQFF. The CDR3 DNA is TGTGCCAGCAGCTTAGCGGACCGCTCCTACAATGAGCAGTTCTTC. The full variable domain, completed using reference TRBV7-2 and TRBJ2-1, is GAGVSQSPSNKVTEKGKDVELRCDPISGHTALYWYRQSLGQGLEFLIYFQGNSAPDKSGLPSDRFSAERTGGSVSTLTIQRTQQEDSAVYLCASSLADRSYNEQFFGPGTRLTVL.

Many counts were recorded for this clonotype. The chain recombines TRBV25-1 with TRBJ1-1; TRBD1 matches 12 bases. The CDR3 contains 14 residues. With 7 bases clipped from V and 7 bases from J, the junction kept 7 bases outside the gene matches. Germline lookup yields CDR1 MGHDK and CDR2 SYGVNS. The CDR3 nucleotides read TGTGCCAGCAAACGGGACAGGGGGCGCGGTGAAGCTTTCTTT. It specifies CASKRDRGRGEAFF.

This clonotype was observed many times. J is TRBJ2-1 and V is TRBV7-9; TRBD2 matches at 8 bases. This CDR3 has 16 amino acids. V was pared by 6 bases and J by 4 bases, with 11 bases of the junction left unmatched. Germline V CDR1 and CDR2: SEHNR, FQNEAQ (reference sequence). CDR3 amino acids: CASSSRAGALYNEQFF. The CDR3 nucleotides are TGTGCCAGCAGTTCCAGAGCGGGGGCCCTATACAATGAGCAGTTCTTC. Looking up the rest from reference TRBV7-9 and TRBJ2-1 gives the full variable domain: DTGVSQNPRHKITKRGQNVTFRCDPISEHNRLYWYRQTLGQGPEFLTYFQNEAQLEKSRLLSDRFSAERPKGSFSTLEIQRTEQGDSAMYLCASSSRAGALYNEQFFGPGTRLTVL.

V usage is TRBV30 and J usage is TRBJ1-1; 7 bases agree with TRBD1. V trimming: 3 bases; J trimming: 1 base; junction bases outside the gene matches: 8. This CDR3 is 15 amino acids long. Germline lookup yields CDR1 GTSNPN and CDR2 SVGIG (reference sequence). CDR3 sequence: CAWRAGWDRNTEAFF. The CDR3 DNA follows: TGTGCCTGGAGGGCCGGGTGGGACAGGAACACTGAAGCTTTCTTT. The full variable domain, in which reference TRBV30 and TRBJ1-1 provide the parts outside the CDR3, is SQTIHQWPATLVQPVGSPLSLECTVEGTSNPNLYWYRQAAGRGLQLLFYSVGIGQISSEVPQNLSASRPQDRQFILSSKKLLLSDSGFYLCAWRAGWDRNTEAFFGQGTRLTVV.

This clonotype has ten or more counts. This chain connects TRBV12-3 or TRBV12-4 to TRBJ2-3, with TRBD2 as a possible D gene (6 bases). This CDR3 comprises 16 residues. V gave up 4 bases and J gave up 1 base, with 15 bases separating them. CDR3 residues: CASSWDPGLGTDTQYF. The CDR3 nucleotides read TGTGCCAGCAGTTGGGACCCGGGACTGGGCACAGATACGCAGTATTTT.

This clonotype was detected many times. V and J are TRBV25-1 and TRBJ1-4; D not certain. Looked up from germline, CDR1 is MGHDK and CDR2 is SYGVNS. V was pared by 3 bases and J by 7 bases, with 15 bases between. This CDR3 has 15 residues. CDR3 in DNA: TGTGCCAGCAGTGATGTCGGGGATCTCGGTGAAAAACTGTTTTTT. It specifies CASSDVGDLGEKLFF.

This clonotype was detected many times. This chain connects TRBV6-6 to TRBJ2-7; TRBD2 might be the D (7 bases). Germline CDR1 MNHNY, CDR2 SVGAGI (reference sequence). V was pared by 7 bases and J by 1 base, with 17 bases between. The CDR3 sequence is 15 residues long. This CDR3 is CASTAGEGGSYEQYF. The CDR3 DNA reads as TGTGCCAGCACCGCAGGGGAGGGCGGTTCCTACGAGCAGTACTTC.

This clonotype was counted many times. The CDR3 region is CSGWESTTYEQYF. CDR3 nucleotide sequence: TGCAGTGGTTGGGAGTCCACAACCTACGAGCAGTACTTC. This chain links TRBV20-1 with TRBJ2-7, with a weak D call TRBD2 (5 bases). The CDR3 covers 13 residues. The V end lost 7 bases, the J end lost 2 bases, and 15 bases lay between the germline ends. CDR1 is DFQATT, CDR2 SNEGSKA, per germline (reference sequence).

This clonotype was observed at least ten times. V gene TRBV2 combines with J gene TRBJ1-2, with a tentative D call TRBD1 (5 bases). CDR3 length: 14 residues. Trimming took off 5 bases at V and 7 bases at J, with 17 bases between the two ends. Germline V gene data show CDR1 as SNHLY and CDR2 as FYNNEI. The CDR3 reads CASSQGSSGGGYTF. The DNA for the CDR3 is TGTGCCAGCAGTCAAGGTTCGAGCGGGGGTGGCTACACCTTC.

V is TRBV3-1 and J is TRBJ1-1; D gene unclear. The CDR3 consists of 14 residues. Germline CDR1 reads LGHDT; CDR2 reads YNNKEL (reference sequence). Trimming pared 6 bases from V and 1 base from J, leaving 12 bases between. The CDR3 sequence is CASSQYGSNTEAFF. The CDR3 DNA follows: TGTGCCAGCAGTCAATATGGCTCGAACACTGAAGCTTTCTTT.

In this sample, this clonotype turned up many times. The chain employs TRBV2 and TRBJ1-5; 9 bases agree with TRBD1. The germline V gene encodes CDR1 SNHLY and CDR2 FYNNEI. Unmatched junction bases numbered 10, after V lost 7 bases and J lost 6 bases. This CDR3 region has 15 residues. The CDR3 region is CASTLQGAPGQPQHF. CDR3 in DNA: TGTGCCAGCACTTTACAGGGGGCGCCCGGTCAGCCCCAGCATTTT.

On this clonotype: Because the CDR3 is missing its conserved closing phenylalanine or tryptophan, this is likely a read error. No DNA is shown, since the ends of the CDR3 on it are uncertain; the CDR3 is the one TCRdb lists. The CDR3: CASSQVGLAGGRETQHL. The chain employs TRBV4-1 and TRBJ2-5; the DNA was not used to check the table's D call, TRBD2. The length of the CDR3 is 17 amino acids, counting both ends. CDR1 is MGHRA and CDR2 is YSYEKL in the germline V gene.

This clonotype has a count of ten or more. V gene TRBV4-3 combines with J gene TRBJ1-2; weak D call: TRBD1 (5 bases). V was cut by 0 bases and J by 2 bases, with 13 bases left in between. CDR1 and CDR2 from the germline V gene are LGHNA and YSLEER. The CDR3 sequence is 16 residues long. The CDR3 region is CASSQETGAGNYGYTF. The CDR3 DNA is TGCGCCAGCAGCCAAGAGACTGGGGCAGGAAACTATGGCTACACCTTC.

The chain joins TRBV4-3 to TRBJ2-7; 7 positions agree with TRBD2. The CDR3 sequence is 15 residues long. V shed 0 bases and J 5 bases; nucleotides not matched to a gene: 7. Germline CDR1 is LGHNA and CDR2 is YSLEER. The CDR3 spells CASSQDSRGKDEQYF. CDR3 DNA sequence: TGCGCCAGCAGCCAAGATTCGCGGGGGAAAGACGAGCAGTACTTC.

Many counts were recorded for this clonotype. This chain joins TRBV12-3 or TRBV12-4 and TRBJ2-3; D is perhaps TRBD1 (5 bases). The CDR3 loop spans 13 amino acids. The V end lost 10 bases, the J end lost 2 bases, and 13 bases lay between the germline ends. This CDR3 reads CATSRQITDTQYF. The CDR3 nucleotides read TGTGCCACTTCGAGACAGATCACAGATACGCAGTATTTT.

This clonotype has at least ten counts. The rearrangement joins TRBV15 to TRBJ2-3, with D uncertain. This CDR3 region has 15 residues. Germline CDR1 is LNHNV and CDR2 is YYDKDF (reference sequence). V lost 0 bases and J 4 bases, leaving 11 bases between the germline ends. The CDR3 DNA sequence: TGTGCCACCAGCAGAGATATTGGCTTCGCAGATACGCAGTATTTT. Its protein is CATSRDIGFADTQYF.

This clonotype was counted ten times or more. J is TRBJ1-1 and V is TRBV7-2; TRBD1 is a possible D gene (5 bases). The CDR3 has 16 residues. V dropped 4 bases and J dropped 3 bases, with 18 bases sitting between them. Per germline, CDR1 SGHTA and CDR2 FQGNSA. CDR3 nucleotide sequence: TGTGCCAGCAGCTCCGCCCCAGGGACCCTGGACACTGAAGCTTTCTTT. Translation: CASSSAPGTLDTEAFF.

Ten or more counts support this clonotype. This chain uses TRBV5-1 with TRBJ2-6; TRBD2 agrees at 11 bases. Germline-derived CDR1 and CDR2 are SGHRS and YFSETQ. CDR3 length equals 18 residues. With 5 bases clipped from V and 0 bases from J, the junction kept 7 bases outside the gene matches. CDR3 DNA sequence: TGCGCCAGCAGTACGATAGGACTAGCGGGCTCTGGGGCCAACGTCCTGACTTTC. Protein product: CASSTIGLAGSGANVLTF.

This clonotype occurred many times. The chain employs TRBV20-1 and TRBJ2-3, with D possibly TRBD1 on 6 matching bases. CDR3 size: 14 residues. Trimming left V 0 bases short and J 6 bases short, with 13 bases between. Germline V gene lookup returns CDR1 DFQATT and CDR2 SNEGSKA (reference sequence). The CDR3 DNA reads TGCAGTGCTAGAGATGAGGCAGGGGTTGATACGCAGTATTTT. Amino acid sequence: CSARDEAGVDTQYF.

Ten or more counts support this clonotype. The chain recombines TRBV29-1 with TRBJ1-2; the D is unclear. Germline V gives CDR1 SQVTM, CDR2 ANQGSEA. The CDR3 loop spans 13 amino acids. The V gene lost 4 bases and the J gene lost 4 bases, with 13 bases spanning the gap. CDR3 region: CSVGQREGYGYTF. CDR3 DNA sequence: TGCAGCGTTGGCCAAAGGGAGGGCTATGGCTACACCTTC.

Many counts were recorded for this clonotype. This chain uses TRBV9 with TRBJ1-1; D gene unclear. With 0 bases removed from V and 3 bases from J, the gap between germline ends came to 6 bases. Germline V gives CDR1 SGDLS, CDR2 YYNGEE. The CDR3 has 13 amino acids. CDR3 sequence: CASSVGSYTEAFF. The CDR3 DNA is TGTGCCAGCAGCGTAGGTTCTTACACTGAAGCTTTCTTT.

The rearrangement links TRBV27 to TRBJ2-1; the match to TRBD2 covers 9 bases. V lost 2 bases and J lost 7; bases outside the gene matches: 0. CDR1 and CDR2 from the germline V gene are MNHEY and SMNVEV (reference sequence). The CDR3 is made up of 13 amino acids. This chain's CDR3 is CASSLAGGNEQFF. The CDR3 bases are TGTGCCAGCAGTTTAGCGGGGGGGAATGAGCAGTTCTTC.

Ten or more counts support this clonotype. This chain links TRBV21-1 with TRBJ2-7; the DNA was not used to check the table's D call, TRBD1. TRBV21-1 is deemed a pseudogene. CDR3 size: 15 residues. The CDR3 region has the DNA TGTGCCAGCAGCAAAGAGGGCGAGGTGCTCTACGAGCAGTACTTC. It encodes CASSKEGEVLYEQYF.

This clonotype was counted many times. CDR3 in amino acids: CSARDGAGGPHEQYF. As DNA, the CDR3 is TGCAGTGCTAGAGATGGGGCGGGAGGTCCCCACGAGCAGTACTTC. V and J are TRBV20-1 and TRBJ2-7, with TRBD2 matching 8 bases. CDR1 is DFQATT, CDR2 SNEGSKA, per germline (reference sequence). The CDR3 length is 15 residues. V lost 0 bases to trimming and J lost 5 bases; unmatched junction nucleotides: 9.

This clonotype has a count of ten or more. CDR3 amino acids: CASSLVGLGTDTQYF. CDR3 sequence (DNA): TGTGCCAGCAGCTTAGTGGGACTAGGCACAGATACGCAGTATTTT. The V and J genes are TRBV7-2 and TRBJ2-3; 8 nucleotides match TRBD2. The CDR3 is 15 residues long. V dropped 1 base and J dropped 1; count of bases not matched to a gene: 1. Germline assignment: CDR1 SGHTA and CDR2 FQGNSA. The full variable domain, with the rest looked up from reference TRBV7-2 and TRBJ2-3, is GAGVSQSPSNKVTEKGKDVELRCDPISGHTALYWYRQSLGQGLEFLIYFQGNSAPDKSGLPSDRFSAERTGGSVSTLTIQRTQQEDSAVYLCASSLVGLGTDTQYFGPGTRLTVL.

This clonotype was seen only a few times. This rearrangement joins TRBV5-1 to TRBJ1-3; no reliable D call. The CDR3 is made up of 17 amino acids. The germline CDR1 and CDR2 sequences are SGHRS and YFSETQ. Trimming took off 2 bases at V and 0 bases at J, with 15 bases between the two ends. The CDR3 spells CASSFGTSADSGNTIYF. Written as DNA, the CDR3 is TGCGCCAGCAGCTTTGGTACTTCTGCTGACTCTGGAAACACCATATATTTT.